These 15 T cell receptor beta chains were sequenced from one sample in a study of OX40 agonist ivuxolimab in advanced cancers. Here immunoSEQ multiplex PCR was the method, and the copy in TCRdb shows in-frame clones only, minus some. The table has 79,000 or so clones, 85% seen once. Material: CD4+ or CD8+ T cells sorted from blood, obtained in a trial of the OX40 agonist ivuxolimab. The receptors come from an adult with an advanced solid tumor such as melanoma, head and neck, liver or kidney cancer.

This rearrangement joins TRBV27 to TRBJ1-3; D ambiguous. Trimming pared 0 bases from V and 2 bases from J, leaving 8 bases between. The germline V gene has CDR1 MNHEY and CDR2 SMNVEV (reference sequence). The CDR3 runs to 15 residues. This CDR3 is CASSLSIKAGNTIYF. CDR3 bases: TGTGCCAGCAGTTTATCCATAAAAGCTGGAAACACCATATATTTT.

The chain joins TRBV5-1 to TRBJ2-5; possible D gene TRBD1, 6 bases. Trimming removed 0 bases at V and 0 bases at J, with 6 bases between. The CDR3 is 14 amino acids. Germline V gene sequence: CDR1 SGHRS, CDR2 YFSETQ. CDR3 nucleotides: TGCGCCAGCAGCTTGGAGGGGGACCAAGAGACCCAGTACTTC. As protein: CASSLEGDQETQYF.

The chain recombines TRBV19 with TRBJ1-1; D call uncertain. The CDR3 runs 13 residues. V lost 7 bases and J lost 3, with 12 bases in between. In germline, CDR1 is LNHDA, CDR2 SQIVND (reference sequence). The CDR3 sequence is CASKTGSHTEAFF. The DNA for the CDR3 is TGTGCCAGTAAAACGGGCAGCCACACTGAAGCTTTCTTT.

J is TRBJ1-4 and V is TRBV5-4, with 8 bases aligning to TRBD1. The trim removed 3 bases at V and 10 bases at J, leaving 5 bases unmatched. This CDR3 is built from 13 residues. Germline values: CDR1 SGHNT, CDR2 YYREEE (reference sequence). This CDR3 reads CASSSAGTGKLFF. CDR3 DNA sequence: TGTGCCAGCAGCTCTGCCGGGACAGGAAAACTGTTTTTT.

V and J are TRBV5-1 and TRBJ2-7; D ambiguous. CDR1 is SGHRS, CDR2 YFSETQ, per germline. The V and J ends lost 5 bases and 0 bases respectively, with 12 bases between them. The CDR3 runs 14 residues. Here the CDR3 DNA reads TGCGCCAGCAGAATATCCCATGGCTCCTACGAGCAGTACTTC. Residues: CASRISHGSYEQYF.

The CDR3 region has the DNA TGTGCCTTTCGGGACAGAATAAACACCATATATTTT. Its translation is CAFRDRINTIYF. The genes are TRBV30 and TRBJ1-3, with 7 bases fitting TRBD1. With V trimmed by 7 bases and J by 6 bases, 6 bases remained unmatched. The CDR3 length is 12 residues. The germline gives CDR1 GTSNPN, CDR2 SVGIG (reference sequence).

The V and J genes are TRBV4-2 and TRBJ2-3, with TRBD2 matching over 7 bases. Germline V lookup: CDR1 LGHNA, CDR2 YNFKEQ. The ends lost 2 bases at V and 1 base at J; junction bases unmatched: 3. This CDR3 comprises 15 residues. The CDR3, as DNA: TGTGCCAGCAGCCAATTGAGCGGGGGCACAGATACGCAGTATTTT. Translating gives CASSQLSGGTDTQYF.

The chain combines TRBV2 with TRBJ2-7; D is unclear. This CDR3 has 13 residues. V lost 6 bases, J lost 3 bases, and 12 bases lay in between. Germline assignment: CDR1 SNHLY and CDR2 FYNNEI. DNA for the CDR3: TGTGCCAGCAGGCCCGGGTCCATCTACGAGCAGTACTTC. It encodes CASRPGSIYEQYF.

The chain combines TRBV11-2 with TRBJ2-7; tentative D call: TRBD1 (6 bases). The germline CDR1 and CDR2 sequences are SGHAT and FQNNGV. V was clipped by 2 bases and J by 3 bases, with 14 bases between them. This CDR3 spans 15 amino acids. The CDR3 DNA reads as TGTGCCAGCAGCTTAATACAGGGAGAGAACTACGAGCAGTACTTC. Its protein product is CASSLIQGENYEQYF.

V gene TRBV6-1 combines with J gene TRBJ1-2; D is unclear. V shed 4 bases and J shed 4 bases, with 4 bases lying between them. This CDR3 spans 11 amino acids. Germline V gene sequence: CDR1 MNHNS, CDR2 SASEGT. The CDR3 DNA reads TGTGCCAGCAGTGCGGCCTATGGCTACACCTTC. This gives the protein CASSAAYGYTF.

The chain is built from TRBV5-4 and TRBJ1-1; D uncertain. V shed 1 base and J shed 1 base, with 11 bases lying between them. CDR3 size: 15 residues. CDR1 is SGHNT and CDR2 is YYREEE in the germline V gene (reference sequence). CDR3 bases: TGTGCCAGCAGCTTGCGGAGCGACCCGAACACTGAAGCTTTCTTT. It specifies CASSLRSDPNTEAFF.

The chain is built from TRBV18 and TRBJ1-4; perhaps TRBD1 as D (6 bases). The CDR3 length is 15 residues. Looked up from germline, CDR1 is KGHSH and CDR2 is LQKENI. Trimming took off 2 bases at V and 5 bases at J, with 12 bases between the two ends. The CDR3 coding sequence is TGTGCCAGCTCACCAAGAGGACAGCCAAATGAAAAACTGTTTTTT. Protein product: CASSPRGQPNEKLFF. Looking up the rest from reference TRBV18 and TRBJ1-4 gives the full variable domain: NAGVMQNPRHLVRRRGQEARLRCSPMKGHSHVYWYRQLPEEGLKFMVYLQKENIIDESGMPKERFSAEFPKEGPSILRIQQVVRGDSAAYFCASSPRGQPNEKLFFGSGTQLSVL.

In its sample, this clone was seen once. CDR3 DNA: TGTGCCAGCTCACCCATTGACAGGGCGGAGACCCAGTACTTC. This encodes CASSPIDRAETQYF. The chain couples TRBV18 to TRBJ2-5; 7 nucleotides agree with TRBD1. V trimming: 3 bases; J trimming: 5 bases; junction bases outside the gene matches: 6. The CDR3 has 14 residues. The germline V gene encodes CDR1 KGHSH and CDR2 LQKENI.

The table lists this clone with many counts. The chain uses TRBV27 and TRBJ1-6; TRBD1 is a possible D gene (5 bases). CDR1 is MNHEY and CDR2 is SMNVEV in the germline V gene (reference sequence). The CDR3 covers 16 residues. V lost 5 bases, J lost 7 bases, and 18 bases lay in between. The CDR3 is CASSTKTGTANSPLHF. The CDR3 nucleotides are TGTGCCAGCAGTACCAAAACCGGGACGGCGAATTCACCCCTCCACTTT.

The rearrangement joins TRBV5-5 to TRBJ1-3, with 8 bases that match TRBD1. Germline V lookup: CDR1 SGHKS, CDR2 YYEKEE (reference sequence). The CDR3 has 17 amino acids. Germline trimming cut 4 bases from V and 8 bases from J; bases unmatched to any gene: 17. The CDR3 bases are TGTGCCAGCAGCACACCGGGACAGGTAACAGACTTGGACACCATATATTTT. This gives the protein CASSTPGQVTDLDTIYF.